This T cell receptor (beta chain) is drawn from a study of beta chain features in type 1 diabetes. Whole-study context: The patient and healthy donor groups were comparable for age, gender and cell yields.

The CDR3 is 17 amino acids. CDR1 is LNHNV and CDR2 is YYDKDF in the germline V gene (reference sequence). With V trimmed by 4 bases and J by 5 bases, 14 bases remained unmatched. Since all of the isolated RNA was reverse transcribed, expressed TCRB transcripts were what got sequenced. Read counts averaged roughly 3.7 million for samples of naive, central memory and regulatory T cells. Libraries were prepared by immunoSEQ multiplex PCR; TCRdb keeps only in-frame clonotypes and omits some of them. The data contain 350,000 or so clones, 20% of them seen just once; the ten biggest clones take up roughly 0.045%. Cell sorting via CD45RO/CCR7/CD25/CD127/CD95/CD27 was performed to obtain CD4+ naive, central memory, regulatory and stem cell-like memory cells. This clone has only a few counts. Its target is unknown. Overall study findings and caveats: The naive, central memory and Treg TCRB repertoires showed an apparent similarity that was greater among patients than among healthy donors.

This clonotype originated in a woman aged 18-29 years in good health. This chain links TRBV15 with TRBJ2-7; 10 bases map to TRBD1. Input material: naive CD4+ T cells from blood. The chain's CDR3 is CATSTPDRTGGIDEQYF. DNA for the CDR3: TGTGCCACCAGCACCCCCGACCGGACAGGGGGGATCGACGAGCAGTACTTC.